A selection of T cell receptor beta chains follows, all from one sample in a study of T cells in localized non-small cell lung cancer. The repertoire was sequenced with immunoSEQ multiplex PCR; TCRdb's copy has only in-frame clones and lacks some. The sample yields approximately 89,000 clones, 80% seen once. The specimen was PBMCs, collected before any cancer treatment. The origin of the receptors is a man aged 35 to 69 with stage II squamous cell lung carcinoma. Both conserved end residues are part of each CDR3. The order of the fields is D gene, clone size, V gene, J gene, CDR3 protein, CDR3 DNA. A D gene is named only where the DNA matches it firmly. Part of the rows lack a size; the others show once, few, many or a class for expanded clones.

d_call: -; clone_size: -; v_call: TRBV7-8; j_call: TRBJ2-7; cdr3_aa: CASSLVAMAVSYEQYF; cdr3_nt: TGTGCCAGCAGCTTAGTAGCAATGGCGGTCTCCTACGAGCAGTACTTC
d_call: -; clone_size: -; v_call: TRBV7-3; j_call: TRBJ2-6; cdr3_aa: CASSLRSSGANVLTF; cdr3_nt: TGTGCCAGCAGCCTAAGGAGCTCTGGGGCCAACGTCCTGACTTTC
d_call: TRBD1; clone_size: -; v_call: TRBV28; j_call: TRBJ1-2; cdr3_aa: CASNGQGRGYTF; cdr3_nt: TGTGCCAGCAACGGACAGGGCCGGGGCTACACCTTC
d_call: -; clone_size: -; v_call: TRBV7-9; j_call: TRBJ2-1; cdr3_aa: CASSLWDVLGDEQFF; cdr3_nt: TGTGCCAGCAGCTTATGGGACGTACTTGGCGATGAGCAGTTCTTC
d_call: -; clone_size: -; v_call: TRBV9; j_call: TRBJ2-7; cdr3_aa: CASSVDLQTYEQYF; cdr3_nt: TGTGCCAGCAGCGTAGACCTGCAAACCTACGAGCAGTACTTC
d_call: -; clone_size: -; v_call: TRBV19; j_call: TRBJ1-5; cdr3_aa: CASSIEGISNQPQHF; cdr3_nt: TGTGCCAGTAGTATTGAAGGGATCAGCAATCAGCCCCAGCATTTT
d_call: TRBD2; clone_size: few; v_call: TRBV4-2; j_call: TRBJ2-5; cdr3_aa: CASSQGTSGAETQYF; cdr3_nt: TGTGCCAGCAGCCAAGGGACTAGCGGGGCGGAGACCCAGTACTTC
d_call: -; clone_size: -; v_call: TRBV15; j_call: TRBJ1-3; cdr3_aa: CATSRQERNTIYF; cdr3_nt: TGTGCCACCAGCAGACAAGAGAGAAACACCATATATTTT
d_call: -; clone_size: -; v_call: TRBV7-9; j_call: TRBJ2-3; cdr3_aa: CASSGVDRFGPDTQYF; cdr3_nt: TGTGCCAGCAGCGGGGTTGACAGGTTCGGCCCAGATACGCAGTATTTT
d_call: -; clone_size: -; v_call: TRBV18; j_call: TRBJ1-5; cdr3_aa: CASSNRENQPQHF; cdr3_nt: TGTGCCAGCTCCAACAGGGAGAATCAGCCCCAGCATTTT
d_call: -; clone_size: -; v_call: TRBV7-9; j_call: TRBJ1-1; cdr3_aa: CASTRAAVSTEAFF; cdr3_nt: TGTGCCAGCACGAGGGCAGCCGTTTCCACTGAAGCTTTCTTT
d_call: TRBD2; clone_size: -; v_call: TRBV4-2; j_call: TRBJ2-3; cdr3_aa: CASSLGLADTDTQYF; cdr3_nt: TGTGCCAGCAGCCTCGGACTAGCGGACACAGATACGCAGTATTTT
d_call: -; clone_size: -; v_call: TRBV6-1; j_call: TRBJ2-7; cdr3_aa: CASGEDPGAVYEQYF; cdr3_nt: TGTGCCAGCGGGGAAGATCCGGGGGCCGTGTACGAGCAGTACTTC
d_call: -; clone_size: few; v_call: TRBV19; j_call: TRBJ2-3; cdr3_aa: CASSVQGSDTQYF; cdr3_nt: TGTGCCAGTAGTGTCCAGGGGTCAGATACGCAGTATTTT
d_call: -; clone_size: -; v_call: TRBV6-1; j_call: TRBJ1-3; cdr3_aa: CASSEDPRMGGSRNTIYF; cdr3_nt: TGTGCCAGCAGTGAAGATCCGCGCATGGGGGGGTCTAGAAACACCATATATTTT
d_call: TRBD1; clone_size: -; v_call: TRBV5-6; j_call: TRBJ2-7; cdr3_aa: CASSLRQGRRKFWTYEQYF; cdr3_nt: TGTGCCAGCAGCCTCCGACAGGGGCGACGGAAATTCTGGACTTACGAGCAGTACTTC
d_call: -; clone_size: -; v_call: TRBV12-2; j_call: TRBJ2-2; cdr3_aa: CASRSQGQRTNTGELFF; cdr3_nt: TGTGCAAGTCGCTCCCAAGGCCAGCGGACGAACACCGGGGAGCTGTTTTTT
d_call: -; clone_size: -; v_call: TRBV9; j_call: TRBJ1-3; cdr3_aa: CASSVGKAGGSGNTIYF; cdr3_nt: TGTGCCAGCAGCGTAGGCAAGGCTGGGGGCTCTGGAAACACCATATATTTT
d_call: -; clone_size: -; v_call: TRBV29-1; j_call: TRBJ2-7; cdr3_aa: CSVRQGEGYEQYF; cdr3_nt: TGCAGCGTACGGCAGGGCGAAGGCTACGAGCAGTACTTC
d_call: -; clone_size: -; v_call: TRBV5-1; j_call: TRBJ2-3; cdr3_aa: CASRPGVQDTQYF; cdr3_nt: TGCGCCAGCAGGCCAGGGGTCCAAGATACGCAGTATTTT
d_call: -; clone_size: -; v_call: TRBV27; j_call: TRBJ2-1; cdr3_aa: CASSGLGVSSYNEQFF; cdr3_nt: TGTGCCAGCAGTGGGCTGGGGGTGAGCTCCTACAATGAGCAGTTCTTC
d_call: -; clone_size: few; v_call: TRBV1; j_call: TRBJ1-1; cdr3_aa: CTSHGGNTEAFF; cdr3_nt: TGCACCTCTCACGGAGGCAACACTGAAGCTTTCTTT
d_call: -; clone_size: -; v_call: TRBV6-5; j_call: TRBJ2-1; cdr3_aa: CASSPTDYNEQFF; cdr3_nt: TGTGCCAGCAGCCCGACAGACTACAATGAGCAGTTCTTC
d_call: -; clone_size: -; v_call: TRBV9; j_call: TRBJ1-1; cdr3_aa: CASSVGDVLRRGSEAFF; cdr3_nt: TGTGCCAGCAGCGTAGGGGATGTCCTGCGCCGGGGATCTGAAGCTTTCTTT
d_call: TRBD2; clone_size: -; v_call: TRBV5-5; j_call: TRBJ2-7; cdr3_aa: CASSLVAGGHEQYF; cdr3_nt: TGTGCCAGCAGCTTGGTAGCGGGAGGCCACGAGCAGTACTTC
d_call: -; clone_size: -; v_call: TRBV11-1; j_call: TRBJ2-3; cdr3_aa: CASSLAGTDTQYF; cdr3_nt: TGTGCCAGCAGCTTAGCGGGAACAGATACGCAGTATTTT
d_call: -; clone_size: -; v_call: TRBV6-6; j_call: TRBJ1-4; cdr3_aa: CASSYSGGKHEKLFF; cdr3_nt: TGTGCCAGCAGTTACTCGGGGGGCAAGCACGAAAAACTGTTTTTT
d_call: -; clone_size: once; v_call: TRBV6-1; j_call: TRBJ1-1; cdr3_aa: CASSETGKSYVNTEAFF; cdr3_nt: TGTGCCAGCAGTGAAACAGGGAAATCGTATGTGAACACTGAAGCTTTCTTT
d_call: -; clone_size: -; v_call: TRBV28; j_call: TRBJ1-4; cdr3_aa: CASSFHGTNNEKLFF; cdr3_nt: TGTGCCAGCAGTTTCCACGGGACGAATAATGAAAAACTGTTTTTT
d_call: -; clone_size: -; v_call: TRBV5-8; j_call: TRBJ1-5; cdr3_aa: CASGRGDYSNQPQHF; cdr3_nt: TGTGCCAGCGGCCGAGGGGACTATAGCAATCAGCCCCAGCATTTT
d_call: -; clone_size: -; v_call: TRBV7-9; j_call: TRBJ2-1; cdr3_aa: CASSSPGSSYNEQFF; cdr3_nt: TGTGCCAGCAGCTCTCCGGGGAGCTCCTACAATGAGCAGTTCTTC
d_call: -; clone_size: -; v_call: TRBV6-6; j_call: TRBJ2-3; cdr3_aa: CASSYGQGADTQYF; cdr3_nt: TGTGCCAGCAGTTACGGGCAGGGCGCAGATACGCAGTATTTT
d_call: TRBD1; clone_size: many; v_call: TRBV6-4; j_call: TRBJ1-6; cdr3_aa: CASSGTGDNSPLHF; cdr3_nt: TGTGCCAGCAGTGGGACAGGGGACAATTCACCCCTCCACTTT
d_call: -; clone_size: -; v_call: TRBV7-9; j_call: TRBJ2-1; cdr3_aa: CASSPARRNEQFF; cdr3_nt: TGTGCCAGCAGCCCCGCCAGGAGAAATGAGCAGTTCTTC
d_call: -; clone_size: few; v_call: TRBV12-5; j_call: TRBJ1-1; cdr3_aa: CASGLFGTEAFF; cdr3_nt: TGTGCTAGTGGGCTGTTTGGAACTGAAGCTTTCTTT
d_call: -; clone_size: -; v_call: TRBV28; j_call: TRBJ2-1; cdr3_aa: CASSLSADLLFDEQFF; cdr3_nt: TGTGCCAGCAGTTTATCGGCAGACCTACTATTCGATGAGCAGTTCTTC
d_call: TRBD2; clone_size: -; v_call: TRBV2; j_call: TRBJ2-1; cdr3_aa: CASRLRTSGASSYNEQFF; cdr3_nt: TGTGCCAGCAGGCTTAGGACTAGCGGGGCGAGCTCCTACAATGAGCAGTTCTTC
d_call: TRBD1; clone_size: few; v_call: TRBV6-6; j_call: TRBJ1-2; cdr3_aa: CASIAGDRALGYGYTF; cdr3_nt: TGTGCCAGCATAGCGGGAGACAGGGCCCTAGGGTATGGCTACACCTTC
d_call: TRBD1; clone_size: few; v_call: TRBV28; j_call: TRBJ1-2; cdr3_aa: CASSPTGVNYGYTF; cdr3_nt: TGTGCCAGCAGCCCGACAGGGGTGAACTATGGCTACACCTTC
d_call: -; clone_size: -; v_call: TRBV5-1; j_call: TRBJ2-3; cdr3_aa: CASREQGPNTQYF; cdr3_nt: TGCGCCAGCAGGGAACAGGGCCCCAATACGCAGTATTTT
d_call: TRBD2; clone_size: -; v_call: TRBV28; j_call: TRBJ2-1; cdr3_aa: CASSSRLAGIHYNEQFF; cdr3_nt: TGTGCCAGCAGCTCCCGACTAGCGGGGATCCATTACAATGAGCAGTTCTTC
d_call: TRBD2; clone_size: -; v_call: TRBV6-1; j_call: TRBJ2-7; cdr3_aa: CASSERGYEQYF; cdr3_nt: TGTGCCAGCAGTGAGCGGGGGTACGAGCAGTACTTC
d_call: -; clone_size: few; v_call: TRBV29-1; j_call: TRBJ2-1; cdr3_aa: CSGLASLFNEQFF; cdr3_nt: TGCAGCGGGCTGGCTAGCCTCTTCAATGAGCAGTTCTTC
d_call: -; clone_size: -; v_call: TRBV18; j_call: TRBJ2-1; cdr3_aa: CASSPADNEQFF; cdr3_nt: TGTGCCAGCTCACCAGCAGACAATGAGCAGTTCTTC
d_call: TRBD1; clone_size: -; v_call: TRBV5-1; j_call: TRBJ1-1; cdr3_aa: CASSPGQGAMNTEAFF; cdr3_nt: TGCGCCAGCAGCCCGGGACAGGGGGCAATGAACACTGAAGCTTTCTTT
d_call: -; clone_size: -; v_call: TRBV7-8; j_call: TRBJ2-5; cdr3_aa: CASSPLRLGQETQYF; cdr3_nt: TGTGCCAGCAGCCCTTTGAGATTAGGACAAGAGACCCAGTACTTC
d_call: TRBD1; clone_size: -; v_call: TRBV6-5; j_call: TRBJ1-3; cdr3_aa: CASRSDRGVGNTIYF; cdr3_nt: TGTGCCAGCAGGTCCGACAGGGGGGTAGGAAACACCATATATTTT
d_call: -; clone_size: once; v_call: TRBV6-9; j_call: TRBJ1-2; cdr3_aa: CASRHNPLDSPKTSYGYTF; cdr3_nt: TGTGCCAGCAGACACAATCCCCTGGACAGTCCAAAAACTTCCTATGGCTACACCTTC
d_call: -; clone_size: once; v_call: TRBV5-4; j_call: TRBJ2-5; cdr3_aa: CASSSPGPQETQYF; cdr3_nt: TGTGCCAGCAGTTCACCGGGACCACAAGAGACCCAGTACTTC
d_call: -; clone_size: -; v_call: TRBV6-5; j_call: TRBJ1-5; cdr3_aa: CASSNDRNQPQHF; cdr3_nt: TGTGCCAGCAGTAATGACCGGAATCAGCCCCAGCATTTT
d_call: TRBD1; clone_size: -; v_call: TRBV27; j_call: TRBJ2-3; cdr3_aa: CASSFGQGASDTQYF; cdr3_nt: TGTGCCAGCAGTTTTGGACAGGGGGCTTCAGATACGCAGTATTTT
d_call: -; clone_size: -; v_call: TRBV6-1; j_call: TRBJ2-7; cdr3_aa: CASSATGEGYEQYF; cdr3_nt: TGTGCCAGCAGTGCGACAGGGGAGGGCTACGAGCAGTACTTC
d_call: -; clone_size: -; v_call: TRBV9; j_call: TRBJ2-2; cdr3_aa: CASSVDPGRNGGELFF; cdr3_nt: TGTGCCAGCAGCGTAGATCCAGGGAGGAACGGTGGGGAGCTGTTTTTT
d_call: -; clone_size: -; v_call: TRBV14; j_call: TRBJ1-2; cdr3_aa: CASSGLTGRANYGYTF; cdr3_nt: TGTGCCAGCAGCGGACTTACAGGGAGGGCTAACTATGGCTACACCTTC
d_call: -; clone_size: once; v_call: TRBV5-8; j_call: TRBJ2-2; cdr3_aa: CASSPRVAKGELFF; cdr3_nt: TGTGCCAGCAGCCCCCGGGTCGCAAAGGGGGAGCTGTTTTTT